This T cell receptor (beta chain) is from a study of T-cell reconstitution after alpha-beta-depleted transplantation in children. Library preparation (for TCRbeta) was performed with unique molecular identifiers. Using its own MiXCR run on the PCR reads, TCRdb lists one record per CDR3 protein. In the table there are 540,000 or so distinct CDR3 sequences, around 23% of which are singletons. To note about this clonotype: The target antigen is unknown.

Notes on the study in general: Recipient T cells and thymic progenitors that survived were the source of the high TCRbeta diversity seen at day 60 in some patients. Fresh T-cell production supplied most of the T-cell counts and diversity seen one year after transplant. Roughly two months post-transplant, alpha-beta T cells reportedly originated from several hundred graft clones that had expanded.

This CDR3 is 13 amino acids long. The V gene's germline CDR1 is DFQATT and CDR2 SNEGSKA (reference sequence). The V and J ends lost 6 bases and 4 bases respectively, with 12 bases between them. This chain joins TRBV20-1 and TRBJ1-4, with unresolved D. The receptor's source is a boy younger than two who had a stem cell transplant for acute myeloid leukemia, so the T cells may come from the graft donor. The material was PBMCs, mostly from graft donor cells, obtained 360 days after TCRalphabeta/CD19-depleted stem cell transplant. CDR3 residues: CSAKSWGNEKLFF. DNA for the CDR3: TGCAGTGCCAAAAGCTGGGGTAATGAAAAACTGTTTTTT.